This T cell receptor (beta chain) was recovered during a study of CXCR3-negative and CXCR3-positive naive CD8 T cells. With UMI labels, 5' RACE was used to prepare the TRB cDNA libraries. No DNA is given; TCRdb re-called the 5' RACE reads and lists each CDR3 protein once. The sample totals about 43,000 distinct CDR3 sequences. Study-wide results and limits: Whereas memory cells differed, naive CXCR3-negative and CXCR3-positive cells shared similar TRBV-TRBJ usage.

This clonotype is identified as medium-sized (0.01 to 0.1%) from frequency. Its specificity is unknown. The sample comprised memory CD8+ T cells from blood. The clonotype was recovered from a human donor in good health. Some clones in this sample may be carry-over from other donors' samples.

The CDR3 loop is CASSPARMSSYEQYF. The chain uses TRBV3-1 and TRBJ2-7. Germline loops: CDR1 LGHDT, CDR2 YNNKEL (reference sequence). The CDR3 extends over 15 amino acids.